The rows below give T cell receptor beta chains drawn from one sample of a study of Ad26.COV2.S vaccination and SARS-CoV-2 variants. TCRdb keeps only in-frame clones here, not all; method: immunoSEQ multiplex PCR. The sample yields 300,000 to 350,000 clones, around 83% seen once. The sample in question was peripheral blood, obtained in a trial of Ad26.COV2.S vaccine versus placebo. The receptors originated from a person aged 18-60 years who received the Ad26.COV2.S COVID-19 vaccine or a placebo. CDR3s include the opening cysteine and the closing phenylalanine or tryptophan. Each record gives: D gene, V gene, J gene, clone size, CDR3 protein, CDR3 DNA. A D gene is named only where the DNA matches it firmly. Clone size, where shown, is once, few, many, or a class for clones that have expanded.

D: NA; V: TRBV7-9; J: TRBJ1-2; size: NA; CDR3: CASSLDSRNYGYTF; DNA: TGTGCCAGCAGCTTAGATTCCCGGAACTATGGCTACACCTTC
D: NA; V: TRBV29-1; J: TRBJ1-4; size: once; CDR3: CSGADNEKLFF; DNA: TGCAGCGGTGCGGATAATGAAAAACTGTTTTTT
D: NA; V: TRBV18; J: TRBJ2-7; size: NA; CDR3: CASSPPSGAPYEQYF; DNA: TGTGCCAGCTCACCACCGAGCGGAGCTCCCTACGAGCAGTACTTC
D: TRBD1; V: TRBV30; J: TRBJ2-3; size: NA; CDR3: CAWSGQGQGPDTQYF; DNA: TGTGCCTGGAGTGGACAGGGACAGGGGCCAGATACGCAGTATTTT
D: NA; V: TRBV6-2/TRBV6-3; J: TRBJ1-5; size: NA; CDR3: CASSYDGVSNQPQHF; DNA: TGTGCCAGCAGTTACGACGGTGTCAGCAATCAGCCCCAGCATTTT
D: NA; V: TRBV19; J: TRBJ1-5; size: once; CDR3: CASSTRNSNQPQHF; DNA: TGTGCCAGTAGTACACGTAATAGCAATCAGCCCCAGCATTTT
D: NA; V: TRBV7-2; J: TRBJ1-5; size: NA; CDR3: CASSLGGNSNQPQHF; DNA: TGTGCCAGCAGCTTAGGGGGGAATAGCAATCAGCCCCAGCATTTT
D: NA; V: TRBV14; J: TRBJ2-2; size: NA; CDR3: CASSQALAGTGELFF; DNA: TGTGCCAGCAGCCAAGCCCTAGCTGGCACCGGGGAGCTGTTTTTT
D: NA; V: TRBV9; J: TRBJ1-1; size: NA; CDR3: CASRELARNTEAFF; DNA: TGTGCCAGCAGGGAACTGGCAAGGAACACTGAAGCTTTCTTT
D: NA; V: TRBV27; J: TRBJ1-1; size: NA; CDR3: CASSFLRQLNTEAFF; DNA: TGTGCCAGCAGTTTCCTCCGACAGCTGAACACTGAAGCTTTCTTT
D: NA; V: TRBV30; J: TRBJ1-1; size: NA; CDR3: CAWSRTVNTEAFF; DNA: TGTGCCTGGAGCAGGACCGTGAACACTGAAGCTTTCTTT
D: NA; V: TRBV7-2; J: TRBJ2-4; size: NA; CDR3: CASSSSSNIQYF; DNA: TGTGCCAGCAGCTCCTCTAGTAATATTCAGTACTTC
D: NA; V: TRBV5-1; J: TRBJ1-2; size: NA; CDR3: CASSLGDRSHLYGYTF; DNA: TGCGCCAGCAGCTTGGGAGACAGGAGTCATCTCTATGGCTACACCTTC
D: NA; V: TRBV19; J: TRBJ1-5; size: NA; CDR3: CASSISGDQPQHF; DNA: TGTGCCAGTAGTATCTCGGGGGATCAGCCCCAGCATTTT
D: NA; V: TRBV6-5; J: TRBJ1-1; size: NA; CDR3: CASRARQAPRAFF; DNA: TGTGCCAGCAGAGCGCGACAGGCCCCCCGAGCTTTCTTT
D: TRBD1; V: TRBV5-4; J: TRBJ1-1; size: NA; CDR3: CASSNNRGLNTEAFF; DNA: TGTGCCAGCAGCAACAACAGGGGGCTGAACACTGAAGCTTTCTTT
D: NA; V: TRBV6-5; J: TRBJ2-7; size: NA; CDR3: CASSYSIQTSYEQYF; DNA: TGTGCCAGCAGTTACTCTATCCAGACCTCCTACGAGCAGTACTTC
D: NA; V: TRBV4-1; J: TRBJ1-2; size: NA; CDR3: CASSQESPAGRYGYTF; DNA: TGCGCCAGCAGCCAAGAGTCCCCGGCGGGAAGATATGGCTACACCTTC
D: NA; V: TRBV4-3; J: TRBJ1-4; size: NA; CDR3: CASSPTTVIGEKLFF; DNA: TGCGCCAGCAGCCCGACGACGGTGATCGGGGAAAAACTGTTTTTT
D: NA; V: TRBV5-6; J: TRBJ2-4; size: NA; CDR3: CASTGTNYLAKNIQYF; DNA: TGTGCCAGTACGGGGACAAACTACTTAGCCAAAAACATTCAGTACTTC
D: NA; V: TRBV5-1; J: TRBJ2-2; size: NA; CDR3: CASSFDQDRLFF; DNA: TGCGCCAGCAGCTTCGATCAAGACAGGCTGTTTTTT
D: NA; V: TRBV3-1/TRBV3-2; J: TRBJ1-4; size: few; CDR3: CASSPVGASEKLFF; DNA: TGTGCCAGCAGCCCCGTTGGGGCTTCTGAAAAACTGTTTTTT
D: TRBD1; V: TRBV19; J: TRBJ1-2; size: NA; CDR3: CASSSAGQFNKNYGYTF; DNA: TGTGCCAGTAGCTCGGCGGGACAGTTCAACAAGAACTATGGCTACACCTTC
D: NA; V: TRBV2; J: TRBJ1-1; size: once; CDR3: CASRMNTEAFF; DNA: TGTGCCAGCAGGATGAACACTGAAGCTTTCTTT
D: NA; V: TRBV5-1; J: TRBJ2-6; size: NA; CDR3: CASKTGTGANVLTF; DNA: TGCGCCAGCAAAACGGGGACTGGGGCCAACGTCCTGACTTTC
D: NA; V: TRBV7-9; J: TRBJ1-2; size: NA; CDR3: CASTPVGDYGYTF; DNA: TGTGCCAGCACCCCGGTAGGGGACTATGGCTACACCTTC
D: NA; V: TRBV5-4; J: TRBJ1-2; size: NA; CDR3: CASSRVAADYGYTF; DNA: TGTGCCAGCAGCCGGGTGGCAGCCGACTATGGCTACACCTTC
D: TRBD1; V: TRBV24-1; J: TRBJ2-7; size: NA; CDR3: CATKIQGDPYEQYF; DNA: TGTGCCACCAAGATCCAGGGGGACCCCTACGAGCAGTACTTC
D: NA; V: TRBV7-9; J: TRBJ2-2; size: NA; CDR3: CASSLKSRRGELFF; DNA: TGTGCCAGCAGCCTTAAATCCCGTCGCGGGGAGCTGTTTTTT
D: NA; V: TRBV9; J: TRBJ1-1; size: NA; CDR3: CASSVSPYTEAFF; DNA: TGTGCCAGCAGCGTATCTCCGTACACTGAAGCTTTCTTT